These 16 T cell receptor beta chains were all obtained from the same sample, sequenced in a study of regulatory T cells. Study-wide findings and caveats: Hydrophobic residues at CDR3 positions 6 and 7 were enriched in conventional CD4+ T cells of CD3G-deficient patients.

Antigen specificity for these receptors is unknown. Primers: 52 TRBV forward and 13 TRBJ reverse. The table came from immunoSEQ multiplex PCR; TCRdb's copy has only in-frame clones and leaves some out. This sample yields about 23,000 clones, of which approximately 91% are seen a single time; approximately 1.3% belongs to the top ten. Sequences were obtained from conventional CD4+ T cells sorted from blood. The receptors derive from a child younger than 18 with CD3G deficiency.

The table lists this clone with a count of one. The CDR3 is CASSPRPSYEQYF. DNA of the CDR3: TGTGCCAGCAGCCCCCGCCCCAGTTACGAGCAGTACTTC. V usage is TRBV7-2 and J usage is TRBJ2-7; D is unclear. The CDR3 has 13 residues. The germline gives CDR1 SGHTA, CDR2 FQGNSA. Between the trimmed V and J ends, which lost 5 bases and 4 bases, there was a span of 12 bases.

J is TRBJ1-2 and V is TRBV5-1, with TRBD1 identical over 9 bases. Unmatched junction bases numbered 9, after V lost 4 bases and J lost 8 bases. CDR3 length: 14 amino acids. Germline V gives CDR1 SGHRS, CDR2 YFSETQ. Here the CDR3 DNA reads TGCGCCAGCAGCACTGGGGACAGGGTGAGGGGCTACACCTTC. Its translation is CASSTGDRVRGYTF.

The J gene is TRBJ2-1, the V gene TRBV7-9; D remains unclear. V lost 2 bases and J lost 6, with 5 bases in between. This CDR3 is built from 12 residues. Per the germline V gene, CDR1 is SEHNR and CDR2 is FQNEAQ (reference sequence). This CDR3 is CASSLSGNEQFF. As DNA, the CDR3 is TGTGCCAGCAGCTTATCCGGCAATGAGCAGTTCTTC.

The table lists this clone with a few counts. The V gene is TRBV6-1, the J gene TRBJ2-7, with D maybe TRBD1 (5 bases). Germline assignment: CDR1 MNHNS and CDR2 SASEGT. The CDR3 runs to 13 residues. Trimming removed 8 bases at V and 2 bases at J, with 13 bases between. This CDR3 reads CASGAEWAYEQYF. CDR3 in DNA: TGTGCCAGCGGGGCGGAGTGGGCCTACGAGCAGTACTTC.

The chain is built from TRBV7-2 and TRBJ2-2; no clear D gene. There are 14 residues in the CDR3. V lost 1 base to trimming and J lost 5 bases, with 8 bases between them. Germline lookup yields CDR1 SGHTA and CDR2 FQGNSA. This CDR3 is CASSLGYETGELFF. In DNA, the CDR3 is TGTGCCAGCAGCTTAGGGTACGAAACCGGGGAGCTGTTTTTT.

This clone was observed a few times. The rearrangement uses TRBV27 and TRBJ2-2, with a tentative D call TRBD2 (5 bases). This CDR3 contains 14 residues. Trimming removed 2 bases from V and 4 bases from J, with 8 bases in between. Germline lookup yields CDR1 MNHEY and CDR2 SMNVEV (reference sequence). In DNA form, the CDR3 reads TGTGCCAGCAGTTTACGTCGGGGCACCGGGGAGCTGTTTTTT. Protein sequence: CASSLRRGTGELFF.

J is TRBJ1-2 and V is TRBV5-1, with 8 positions matching TRBD1. The CDR3 spans 15 residues. Trimming cost V 4 bases and J 6 bases; bases outside gene matches: 11. The V gene's germline CDR1 is SGHRS and CDR2 YFSETQ. CDR3 coding DNA: TGCGCCAGCAGCCCGGGACAGGCGAGGGTCGATGGCTACACCTTC. Translation gives CASSPGQARVDGYTF.

This clone was detected a few times. The chain joins TRBV7-9 to TRBJ2-1; TRBD2 matches 10 bases. Germline lookup yields CDR1 SEHNR and CDR2 FQNEAQ (reference sequence). Unmatched junction bases numbered 10, after V lost 4 bases and J lost 7 bases. This CDR3 comprises 16 residues. CDR3 sequence reads: CASSYLAGANLNEQFF. CDR3 bases: TGTGCCAGCAGCTACCTAGCGGGAGCTAACCTTAATGAGCAGTTCTTC.

The rearrangement joins TRBV7-9 to TRBJ2-3; D call uncertain. The CDR3 runs 16 residues. Trimming pared 5 bases from V and 4 bases from J, leaving 19 bases between. CDR1 is SEHNR, CDR2 FQNEAQ, per germline (reference sequence). The CDR3 DNA reads TGTGCCAGCAGCCCATATATGGGCACAGTCGCAGATACGCAGTATTTT. Amino acid sequence: CASSPYMGTVADTQYF.

The J gene is TRBJ1-3, the V gene TRBV23-1; 7 nucleotides align to TRBD1. TRBV23-1 is recorded as an ORF, its role being uncertain. The CDR3 length is 16 residues. With V trimmed by 3 bases and J by 2 bases, 7 bases remained unmatched. As DNA, the CDR3 is TGCGCCAGCAGTCACCTTGGACAGGAGCCTGGAAACACCATATATTTT. Protein sequence: CASSHLGQEPGNTIYF.

The V and J genes are TRBV19 and TRBJ2-2; TRBD1 might be the D (5 bases). V lost 3 bases and J 1 base, leaving 6 bases between the germline ends. The CDR3 covers 14 residues. Per germline, CDR1 LNHDA and CDR2 SQIVND (reference sequence). CDR3 sequence reads: CASSIQGNTGELFF. CDR3 coding DNA: TGTGCCAGTAGTATTCAGGGGAACACCGGGGAGCTGTTTTTT.

This chain connects TRBV5-1 to TRBJ2-5; D not resolved. From germline, CDR1 is SGHRS and CDR2 YFSETQ. V lost 0 bases and J lost 2, with 8 bases in between. The CDR3 covers 14 residues. This CDR3 reads CASSLELAQETQYF. The CDR3 bases are TGCGCCAGCAGCTTGGAGCTGGCTCAAGAGACCCAGTACTTC.

Only one count was recorded for this clone. This chain uses TRBV7-9 with TRBJ2-1; D tentatively reads TRBD1 or TRBD2 (5 bases each). CDR1 is SEHNR and CDR2 is FQNEAQ in the germline V gene (reference sequence). This CDR3 has 13 residues. The germline V and J ends were trimmed by 5 bases and 6 bases, with 11 bases remaining between them. The CDR3 sequence: CASSASGSNEQFF. CDR3 nucleotides: TGTGCCAGCAGCGCCTCAGGGAGCAATGAGCAGTTCTTC.

The chain couples TRBV6-6 to TRBJ2-1; unclear D gene. The CDR3 loop spans 14 amino acids. Germline values: CDR1 MNHNY, CDR2 SVGAGI (reference sequence). The ends were cut back, 7 bases at V and 5 bases at J, with 15 bases in the middle. CDR3 region: CASTSQAWNNEQFF. The CDR3 nucleotides read TGTGCCAGCACCTCTCAGGCGTGGAACAATGAGCAGTTCTTC.

The chain links TRBV28 to TRBJ1-5; tentative D call: TRBD1 (6 bases). The CDR3 is 14 amino acids. Trimming removed 7 bases from V and 6 bases from J, with 16 bases in between. In germline, CDR1 is MDHEN, CDR2 SYDVKM. As DNA, the CDR3 is TGTGCCAGCACCTCTCGGCAGGGGCCTCAGCCCCAGCATTTT. It translates to CASTSRQGPQPQHF.

The V gene is TRBV30, the J gene TRBJ2-5, with 9 bases lining up with TRBD1. The CDR3 has 15 amino acids. After removal of 5 bases from V and 4 bases from J, the junction contained 11 bases not matched to a gene. The germline gives CDR1 GTSNPN, CDR2 SVGIG (reference sequence). The CDR3 here is CAWAGTGKGGETQYF. The CDR3, as DNA: TGTGCCTGGGCCGGGACAGGGAAAGGTGGAGAGACCCAGTACTTC.